This TCR beta chain was retrieved from a study of shared clonotypes between healthy human individuals. Overall study results and limits: In the sorted subsets, rarefaction showed sequencing was incomplete despite large depth. Memory subsets generally showed lower estimated richness than naive subsets.

On this clone itself: Its antigen is unidentified.

There are 14 residues in the CDR3. The V gene end was trimmed by 3 bases and the J gene end by 7 bases; junction bases not matched to a gene: 6. The germline V gene encodes CDR1 MDHEN and CDR2 SYDVKM. For each subset, genomic DNA was distributed in equal portions over several immunoSEQ plates. Data came from immunoSEQ multiplex PCR; TCRdb stores just in-frame clones and leaves some out. The sample has roughly 2.5 million clones, roughly nine tenths seen once. This TCR was sampled from a man aged 18 to 30 in good health. The specimen sequenced was naive CD4+ T cells sorted from blood. Subset of the sample: CD45RA+ positively selected. The gene calls are TRBV28 and TRBJ2-1; 7 bases are a match to TRBD2. The CDR3, as DNA: TGTGCCAGCAGTTTTACCGGGGGGAGGAATGAGCAGTTCTTC. Its protein product is CASSFTGGRNEQFF. The full variable domain, completed using reference TRBV28 and TRBJ2-1, is DVKVTQSSRYLVKRTGEKVFLECVQDMDHENMFWYRQDPGLGLRLIYFSYDVKMKEKGDIPEGYSVSREKKERFSLILESASTNQTSMYLCASSFTGGRNEQFFGPGTRLTVL.